The clone carrying this T cell receptor (beta chain) was counted many times. Its antigen is unknown. The sample is drawn from a study of T-cell reconstitution after alpha-beta-depleted transplantation in children. Broader study findings: Among T cells one year after transplant, newly produced cells accounted for most counts and diversity.

TCRbeta library construction was performed incorporating unique molecular identifiers. Using its own MiXCR run on the PCR reads, TCRdb lists one record per CDR3 protein. The sample contains approximately 97,000 distinct CDR3 sequences, 6% of which appear only once. This CDR3 has 13 residues. Deletions cut 3 bases from V and 1 base from J, with 6 bases between. V gene TRBV12-3 or TRBV12-4 combines with J gene TRBJ1-1; the D is unclear. The material sequenced was PBMCs, mostly from graft donor cells, taken 60 days after TCRalphabeta/CD19-depleted stem cell transplant. The receptor was isolated from a female patient younger than 10 who had a stem cell transplant for Fanconi anemia, so the T cells may come from the graft donor. CDR3 bases: TGTGCCAGCAGTTTTAAGCCGAACACTGAAGCTTTCTTT. Its protein is CASSFKPNTEAFF.